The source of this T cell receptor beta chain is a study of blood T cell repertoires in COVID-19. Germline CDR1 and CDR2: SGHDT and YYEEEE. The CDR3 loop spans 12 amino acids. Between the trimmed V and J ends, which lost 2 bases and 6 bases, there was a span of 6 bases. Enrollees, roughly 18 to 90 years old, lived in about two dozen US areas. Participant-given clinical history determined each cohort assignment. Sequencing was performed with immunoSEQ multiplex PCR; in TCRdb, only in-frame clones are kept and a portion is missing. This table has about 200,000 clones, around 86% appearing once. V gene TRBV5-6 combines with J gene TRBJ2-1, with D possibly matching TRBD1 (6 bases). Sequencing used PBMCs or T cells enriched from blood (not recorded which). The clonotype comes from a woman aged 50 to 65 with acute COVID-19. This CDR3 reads CASSFRGNEQFF. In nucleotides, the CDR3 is TGTGCCAGCAGCTTCAGGGGCAATGAGCAGTTCTTC.